These 15 T cell receptor beta chains share one sample of origin, sequenced in a study of cytomegalovirus exposure and HLA in healthy donors. PCR amplification relied on 60 Vbeta primers (plus 13 Jbeta primers). TCRdb keeps only in-frame clones here, not all; method: immunoSEQ multiplex PCR. The table lists about 140,000 clones, about 10% of them singletons. The sample was PBMCs. The receptors stem from a woman in her thirties or forties in good health and CMV-seropositive.

The V call is TRBV5-4, the J call TRBJ2-5, with D perhaps TRBD1 (6 bases). V lost 2 bases, J lost 5 bases, and 13 bases lay in between. The CDR3 has 14 residues. Germline V gene lookup returns CDR1 SGHNT and CDR2 YYREEE (reference sequence). CDR3 residues: CASSLVQGGETQYF. In nucleotides, the CDR3 is TGTGCCAGCAGCTTAGTACAGGGTGGGGAGACCCAGTACTTC.

This clone appeared a few times. The chain is built from TRBV7-8 and TRBJ2-1; TRBD1 matches 7 bases. V lost 3 bases and J lost 10; bases outside the gene matches: 6. CDR1 and CDR2 (germline): SGHVS, FQNEAQ. There are 13 residues in the CDR3. CDR3 in amino acids: CASSLRQGVEQFF. The CDR3 DNA sequence: TGTGCCAGCAGCTTGAGACAGGGCGTAGAGCAGTTCTTC.

This clone has a handful of counts. V is TRBV6-6 and J is TRBJ2-1; the match to TRBD2 covers 12 bases. The CDR3 is 15 residues long. The V segment lost 5 bases and the J segment 9 bases; nucleotides outside the gene matches: 8. Germline values: CDR1 MNHNY, CDR2 SVGAGI (reference sequence). CDR3 amino acids: CASSPLAGGSGEQFF. DNA for the CDR3: TGTGCCAGCAGTCCCCTAGCGGGGGGGTCAGGTGAGCAGTTCTTC.

The chain employs TRBV11-3 and TRBJ2-7; 8 positions match TRBD1. V shed 2 bases, J shed 4 bases, and the junction held 7 bases outside the gene matches. Germline values: CDR1 SGHNT, CDR2 YENEEA. The CDR3 is 15 amino acids. The CDR3 nucleotides read TGTGCCAGCAGCTTACAAGACAGGGGACGATACGAGCAGTACTTC. It yields the protein CASSLQDRGRYEQYF.

The chain links TRBV6-6 to TRBJ1-2; a weak D match, TRBD1 (6 bases). This CDR3 is built from 14 residues. Germline V gene sequence: CDR1 MNHNY, CDR2 SVGAGI (reference sequence). Trimming removed 5 bases from V and 8 bases from J, with 18 bases in between. The CDR3 DNA is TGTGCCAGCAGTACCATGGCAGGGGAGGGGGGCTACACCTTC. The encoded protein is CASSTMAGEGGYTF.

In its sample, this clone was seen many times. The genes are TRBV11-2 and TRBJ1-1, with D perhaps matching TRBD1 (6 bases). Trimming cost V 3 bases and J 13 bases, with 12 bases left between them. In germline, CDR1 is SGHAT, CDR2 FQNNGV. CDR3 length: 11 amino acids. CDR3 sequence reads: CASSFRGGVFF. For the CDR3, the DNA is TGTGCCAGCAGCTTCCGCGGGGGCGTTTTCTTT.

This chain joins TRBV29-1 and TRBJ1-4, with 7 bases identical to TRBD1. This CDR3 region has 13 residues. The V segment lost 7 bases and the J segment 5 bases; nucleotides outside the gene matches: 7. Germline assignment: CDR1 SQVTM and CDR2 ANQGSEA. The CDR3: CSGIDRVNEKLFF. The CDR3 bases are TGCAGCGGTATTGACAGGGTGAATGAAAAACTGTTTTTT.

V is TRBV5-1 and J is TRBJ1-3; no clear D gene. Trimming shortened V by 0 bases and J by 0 bases, and 10 bases separated the two germline ends. CDR1 is SGHRS and CDR2 is YFSETQ in the germline V gene. The CDR3 loop spans 16 amino acids. CDR3 DNA: TGCGCCAGCAGCTTGGATCCTACGAACTCTGGAAACACCATATATTTT. This codes for CASSLDPTNSGNTIYF.

The chain is built from TRBV7-9 and TRBJ2-3; 7 bases are a match to TRBD1. Germline CDR1 SEHNR, CDR2 FQNEAQ (reference sequence). Trimming at V came to 2 bases and at J to 5 bases, leaving 7 bases not matched to a gene. The CDR3 consists of 15 residues. Here the CDR3 reads CASSLWQGVRDTQYF. Here the CDR3 DNA reads TGTGCCAGCAGCTTATGGCAGGGGGTAAGAGATACGCAGTATTTT.

As to this clone: Because it lacks the conserved phenylalanine or tryptophan at the end, this CDR3 is likely a read error. Because the CDR3's place on the DNA is in doubt, the DNA is left out and the CDR3 is given as listed by TCRdb. CDR3 region: CASSRLAGGTGEMFL. The rearrangement links TRBV7-3 to TRBJ2-2; the DNA was not compared with TRBD2, the D call given in the table. Counting both end residues, the CDR3 totals 15 amino acids. Germline CDR1 SGHTA, CDR2 FQGTGA.

The chain has TRBV11-2 and TRBJ1-1; D uncertain. Germline lookup yields CDR1 SGHAT and CDR2 FQNNGV. The length of the CDR3 is 14 residues. Trimming cost V 1 base and J 1 base, with 7 bases left between them. CDR3 region: CASSLVTANTEAFF. The CDR3 DNA follows: TGTGCCAGCAGCTTAGTTACAGCGAACACTGAAGCTTTCTTT.

V and J are TRBV14 and TRBJ2-7, with 7 bases matching TRBD1. Germline CDR1 and CDR2: SGHDN and FVKESK. CDR3 length: 13 amino acids. V lost 4 bases, J lost 2 bases, and 2 bases stayed unmatched. DNA for the CDR3: TGTGCCAGCAGCCGGGACAGTCCCTACGAGCAGTACTTC. Translating it yields CASSRDSPYEQYF.

The chain combines TRBV9 with TRBJ2-1; 9 bases map to TRBD2. V shed 3 bases, J shed 12 bases, and the junction held 4 bases outside the gene matches. This CDR3 contains 12 residues. CDR1 and CDR2 from the germline V gene are SGDLS and YYNGEE. The CDR3: CASSGQTSGQFF. CDR3 nucleotide sequence: TGTGCCAGCAGCGGACAGACTAGCGGGCAGTTCTTC.

The rearrangement links TRBV7-2 to TRBJ2-1; TRBD2 matches 11 bases. The germline gives CDR1 SGHTA, CDR2 FQGNSA. CDR3 length: 16 amino acids. Trimming took 0 bases from V and 4 from J; bases not matched to a gene: 2. In DNA form, the CDR3 reads TGTGCCAGCAGCTTAGCGCTAGCGGGGGGATACAATGAGCAGTTCTTC. Its protein is CASSLALAGGYNEQFF.

This clone was detected a few times. The genes are TRBV6-5 and TRBJ2-7; 10 bases match TRBD1. After removal of 6 bases from V and 5 bases from J, the junction contained 7 bases not matched to a gene. This CDR3 spans 14 amino acids. From germline, CDR1 is MNHEY and CDR2 SVGAGI. In DNA, the CDR3 is TGTGCCAGCAGAGAAGACAGGGGGCTAGACGAGCAGTACTTC. Amino acids: CASREDRGLDEQYF.